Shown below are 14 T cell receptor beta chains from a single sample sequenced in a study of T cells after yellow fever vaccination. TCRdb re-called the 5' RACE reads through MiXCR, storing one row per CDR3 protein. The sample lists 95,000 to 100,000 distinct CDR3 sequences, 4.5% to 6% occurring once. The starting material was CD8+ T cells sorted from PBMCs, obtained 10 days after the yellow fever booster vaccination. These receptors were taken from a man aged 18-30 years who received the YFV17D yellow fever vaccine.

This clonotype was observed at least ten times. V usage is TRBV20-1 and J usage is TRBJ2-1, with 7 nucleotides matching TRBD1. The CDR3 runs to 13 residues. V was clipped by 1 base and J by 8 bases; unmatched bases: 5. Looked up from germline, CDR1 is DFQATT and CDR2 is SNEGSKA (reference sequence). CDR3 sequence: CSARGDREHEQFF. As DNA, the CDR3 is TGCAGTGCTAGAGGTGACAGGGAACATGAGCAGTTCTTC.

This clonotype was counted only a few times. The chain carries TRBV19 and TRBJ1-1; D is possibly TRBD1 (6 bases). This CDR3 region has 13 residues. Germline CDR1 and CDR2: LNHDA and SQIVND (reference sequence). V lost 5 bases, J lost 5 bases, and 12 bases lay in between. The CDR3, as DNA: TGTGCCAGTAGTTGGGGGCCATCGACTGAAGCTTTCTTT. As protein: CASSWGPSTEAFF. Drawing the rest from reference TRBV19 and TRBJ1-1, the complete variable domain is DGGITQSPKYLFRKEGQNVTLSCEQNLNHDAMYWYRQDPGQGLRLIYYSQIVNDFQKGDIAEGYSVSREKKESFPLTVTSAQKNPTAFYLCASSWGPSTEAFFGQGTRLTVV.

Here the CDR3 reads CASSIYSGGSYEQYF. The CDR3 nucleotides are TGCGCCAGCAGCATTTATAGCGGGGGCTCCTACGAGCAGTACTTC. The chain is built from TRBV5-1 and TRBJ2-7, with TRBD2 identical over 9 bases. The germline gives CDR1 SGHRS, CDR2 YFSETQ. There are 15 residues in the CDR3. V trimming: 4 bases; J trimming: 0 bases; junction bases outside the gene matches: 5.

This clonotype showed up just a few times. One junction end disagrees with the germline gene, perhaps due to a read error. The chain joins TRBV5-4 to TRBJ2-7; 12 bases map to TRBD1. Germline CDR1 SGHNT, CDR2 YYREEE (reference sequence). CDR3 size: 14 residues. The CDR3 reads CASSSQGTGGHVDF. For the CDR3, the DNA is TGTGCCAGCAGCTCCCAAGGGACAGGGGGCCATGTGGACTTC.

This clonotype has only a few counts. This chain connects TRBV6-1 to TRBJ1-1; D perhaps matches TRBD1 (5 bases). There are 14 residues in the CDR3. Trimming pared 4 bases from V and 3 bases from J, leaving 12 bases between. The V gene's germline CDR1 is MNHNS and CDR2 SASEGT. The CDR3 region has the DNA TGTGCCAGCAGTGTAGACTGGGGGGACACTGAAGCTTTCTTT. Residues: CASSVDWGDTEAFF.

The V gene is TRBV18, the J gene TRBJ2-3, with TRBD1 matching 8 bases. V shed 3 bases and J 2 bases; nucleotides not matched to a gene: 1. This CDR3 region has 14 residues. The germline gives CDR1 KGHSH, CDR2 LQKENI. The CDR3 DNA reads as TGTGCCAGCTCACCGGACAGGGTCACAGATACGCAGTATTTT. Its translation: CASSPDRVTDTQYF.

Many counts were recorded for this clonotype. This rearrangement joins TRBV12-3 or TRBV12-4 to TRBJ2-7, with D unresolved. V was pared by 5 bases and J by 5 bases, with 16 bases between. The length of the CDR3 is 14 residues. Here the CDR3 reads CASSPRFGIDEQYF. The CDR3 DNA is TGTGCCAGCAGTCCCCGGTTTGGCATCGACGAGCAGTACTTC.

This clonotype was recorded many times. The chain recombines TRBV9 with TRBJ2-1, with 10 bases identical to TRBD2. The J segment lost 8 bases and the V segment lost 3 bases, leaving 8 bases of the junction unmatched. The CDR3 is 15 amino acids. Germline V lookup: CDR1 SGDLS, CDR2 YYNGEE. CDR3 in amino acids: CASSADGTSVDEQFF. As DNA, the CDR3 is TGTGCCAGCAGCGCTGACGGGACTAGCGTGGATGAGCAGTTCTTC.

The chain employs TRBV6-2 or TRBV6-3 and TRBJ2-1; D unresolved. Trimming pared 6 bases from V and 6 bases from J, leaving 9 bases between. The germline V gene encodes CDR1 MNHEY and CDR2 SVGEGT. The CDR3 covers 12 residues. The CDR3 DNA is TGTGCCAGCAGGGACCACACCAATGAGCAGTTCTTC. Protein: CASRDHTNEQFF.

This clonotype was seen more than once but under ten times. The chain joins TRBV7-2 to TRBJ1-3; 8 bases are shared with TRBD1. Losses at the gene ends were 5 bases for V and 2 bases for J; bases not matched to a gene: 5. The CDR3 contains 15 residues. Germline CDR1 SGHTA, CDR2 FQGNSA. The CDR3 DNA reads TGTGCCAGCAGCGGCGGACAGGGCCCTGGAAACACCATATATTTT. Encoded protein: CASSGGQGPGNTIYF.

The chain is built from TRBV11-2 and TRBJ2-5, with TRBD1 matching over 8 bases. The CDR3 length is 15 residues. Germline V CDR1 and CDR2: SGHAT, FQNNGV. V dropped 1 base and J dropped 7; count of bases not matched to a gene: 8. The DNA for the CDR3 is TGTGCCAGCAGCTTAGCCAGGGGGCGCTTCGGGACCCAGTACTTC. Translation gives CASSLARGRFGTQYF.

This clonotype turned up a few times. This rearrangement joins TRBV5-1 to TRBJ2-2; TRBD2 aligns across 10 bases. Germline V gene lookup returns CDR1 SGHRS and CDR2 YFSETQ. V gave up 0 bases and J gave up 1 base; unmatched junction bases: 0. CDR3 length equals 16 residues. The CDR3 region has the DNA TGCGCCAGCAGCTTGGGACTAGCGGGGAACACCGGGGAGCTGTTTTTT. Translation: CASSLGLAGNTGELFF.

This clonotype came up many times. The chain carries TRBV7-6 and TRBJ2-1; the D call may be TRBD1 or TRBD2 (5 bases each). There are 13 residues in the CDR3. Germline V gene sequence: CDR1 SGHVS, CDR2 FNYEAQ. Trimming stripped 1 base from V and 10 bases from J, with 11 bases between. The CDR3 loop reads CASSLETWGEQFF. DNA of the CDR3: TGTGCCAGCAGCTTAGAAACCTGGGGGGAGCAGTTCTTC. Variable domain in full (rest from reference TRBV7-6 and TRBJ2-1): GAGVSQSPRYKVTKRGQDVALRCDPISGHVSLYWYRQALGQGPEFLTYFNYEAQQDKSGLPNDRFSAERPEGSISTLTIQRTEQRDSAMYRCASSLETWGEQFFGPGTRLTVL.

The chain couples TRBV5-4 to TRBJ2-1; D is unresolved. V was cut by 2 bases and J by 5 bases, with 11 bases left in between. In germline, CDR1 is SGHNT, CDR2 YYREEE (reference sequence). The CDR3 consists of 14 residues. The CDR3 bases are TGTGCCAGCAGCTTTGGGCCAGGCGACAATGAGCAGTTCTTC. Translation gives CASSFGPGDNEQFF.